Shown below are 5 T cell receptor beta chains from a single sample sequenced in a study of T cell responses to AZD1222 COVID-19 vaccine. The repertoire was sequenced with immunoSEQ multiplex PCR; TCRdb's copy has only in-frame clones and lacks some. The table shows approximately 120,000 clones, with 88% occurring only once. Here the sequenced sample was peripheral blood, taken on day 0 of MenACWY control vaccination. Receptors originate from an adult in good health.

V and J are TRBV27 and TRBJ2-7, with D possibly being TRBD1 (5 bases). The germline V gene encodes CDR1 MNHEY and CDR2 SMNVEV (reference sequence). The V gene lost 5 bases and the J gene lost 2 bases, with 13 bases spanning the gap. There are 14 residues in the CDR3. CDR3 protein: CASSLLTATYEQYF. The CDR3 coding sequence is TGTGCCAGCAGTCTCCTGACAGCTACCTACGAGCAGTACTTC.

The rearrangement joins TRBV6-1 to TRBJ2-3, with TRBD1 matching 8 bases. V shed 5 bases, J shed 0 bases, and the junction held 4 bases outside the gene matches. This CDR3 comprises 15 residues. Germline V gene sequence: CDR1 MNHNS, CDR2 SASEGT. Here the CDR3 DNA reads TGTGCCAGCAGTTGGACAGGGATCAGCACAGATACGCAGTATTTT. This codes for CASSWTGISTDTQYF.

The chain links TRBV19 to TRBJ1-1; the D gene is possibly TRBD1 (6 bases). This CDR3 is built from 14 residues. Germline V gene data show CDR1 as LNHDA and CDR2 as SQIVND (reference sequence). V lost 2 bases, J lost 6 bases, and 13 bases lay in between. The CDR3 reads CASSISWGPPEAFF. The DNA of the CDR3 is TGTGCCAGTAGTATAAGTTGGGGGCCCCCTGAAGCTTTCTTT.

This sequence joins TRBV5-1 and TRBJ2-5; 9 bases are shared with TRBD1. CDR1 SGHRS and CDR2 YFSETQ come from the germline V gene. After removal of 6 bases from V and 4 bases from J, the junction contained 10 bases not matched to a gene. The CDR3 loop spans 15 amino acids. In nucleotides, the CDR3 is TGCGCCAGCACTAAAGGACAGGGGCGTCGAGAGACCCAGTACTTC. Encoded protein: CASTKGQGRRETQYF.

The chain combines TRBV7-9 with TRBJ2-1, with 7 bases lining up with TRBD2. Germline V lookup: CDR1 SEHNR, CDR2 FQNEAQ (reference sequence). V lost 5 bases and J lost 7; bases outside the gene matches: 20. This CDR3 region has 18 residues. CDR3 residues: CASSPPRGTSGEGNEQFF. In DNA form, the CDR3 reads TGTGCCAGCAGCCCACCCCGGGGTACGAGCGGGGAGGGTAATGAGCAGTTCTTC. The complete variable domain, with remaining parts taken from reference TRBV7-9 and TRBJ2-1, reads DTGVSQNPRHKITKRGQNVTFRCDPISEHNRLYWYRQTLGQGPEFLTYFQNEAQLEKSRLLSDRFSAERPKGSFSTLEIQRTEQGDSAMYLCASSPPRGTSGEGNEQFFGPGTRLTVL.